This TCR beta chain is from a study of shared clonotypes between healthy human individuals. The protocol was immunoSEQ multiplex PCR, while the TCRdb copy is restricted to in-frame clones and leaves out a portion. The repertoire holds just under 350,000 clones, less than 85% seen once, with 8.5% to 12% in the top ten. CDR3 length: 14 amino acids. V lost 3 bases, J lost 5 bases, and 13 bases lay in between. Germline V lookup: CDR1 SGHDT, CDR2 YYEEEE. The clonotype originates from a man aged 30 to 39 in good health. The chain recombines TRBV5-6 with TRBJ2-3, with D possibly TRBD2 on 6 matching bases. The sample was memory CD4+ T cells sorted from blood. Subset described: CD45RA-negative fraction. The CDR3 spells CASSSGRRGDTQYF. The CDR3 nucleotides are TGTGCCAGCAGCTCGGGCCGGCGGGGAGATACGCAGTATTTT. Together with reference TRBV5-6 and TRBJ2-3, the CDR3 gives the full variable domain: DAGVTQSPTHLIKTRGQQVTLRCSPKSGHDTVSWYQQALGQGPQFIFQYYEEEERQRGNFPDRFSGHQFPNYSSELNVNALLLGDSALYLCASSSGRRGDTQYFGPGTRLTVL.